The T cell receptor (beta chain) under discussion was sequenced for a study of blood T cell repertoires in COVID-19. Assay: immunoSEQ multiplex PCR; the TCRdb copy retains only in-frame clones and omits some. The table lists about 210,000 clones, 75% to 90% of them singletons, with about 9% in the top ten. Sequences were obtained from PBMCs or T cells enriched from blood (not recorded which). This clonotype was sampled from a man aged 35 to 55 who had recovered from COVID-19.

In DNA, the CDR3 is TGTGCCAGCAGCCCAACGGGACTAGCGGCCGAGCAGTTCTTC. Residues: CASSPTGLAAEQFF. This chain joins TRBV11-3 and TRBJ2-1; 11 bases agree with TRBD2. V lost 5 bases, J lost 10 bases, and 7 bases stayed unmatched. The CDR3 is 14 residues long. From germline, CDR1 is SGHNT and CDR2 YENEEA.